This TCR beta chain was identified during a study of identical twins. This clonotype was counted a few times. What it recognizes is unknown. Findings and limits, study-wide: Findings came from cross-sectional statistics, without long-term follow-up of donors. Twins shared out-of-frame alpha sequences with excess low generation probability.

Losses at the gene ends were 11 bases for V and 1 base for J; bases not matched to a gene: 10. The CDR3 sequence is 15 residues long. Germline loops: CDR1 LGHNT, CDR2 FRNRAP. Each CDR3 protein is one row after TCRdb ran MiXCR on the 5' RACE reads. The sample has around 550,000 distinct CDR3 sequences, over 12% seen once. This sample was shared with a second study, whose subject was yellow fever vaccine responses in identical twins.

The chain combines TRBV12-5 with TRBJ2-5; 10 positions agree with TRBD1. The TCR comes from a woman younger than 35 in good health. The sequenced material came from CD4+ T cells sorted from blood. The CDR3 DNA reads TGTGCTTCTGCACCCGGGACAGGGGTCCAAGAGACCCAGTACTTC. Translating gives CASAPGTGVQETQYF. Filled out from reference TRBV12-5 and TRBJ2-5, the complete variable domain reads DARVTQTPRHKVTEMGQEVTMRCQPILGHNTVFWYRQTMMQGLELLAYFRNRAPLDDSGMPKDRFSAEMPDATLATLKIQPSEPRDSAVYFCASAPGTGVQETQYFGPGTRLLVL.